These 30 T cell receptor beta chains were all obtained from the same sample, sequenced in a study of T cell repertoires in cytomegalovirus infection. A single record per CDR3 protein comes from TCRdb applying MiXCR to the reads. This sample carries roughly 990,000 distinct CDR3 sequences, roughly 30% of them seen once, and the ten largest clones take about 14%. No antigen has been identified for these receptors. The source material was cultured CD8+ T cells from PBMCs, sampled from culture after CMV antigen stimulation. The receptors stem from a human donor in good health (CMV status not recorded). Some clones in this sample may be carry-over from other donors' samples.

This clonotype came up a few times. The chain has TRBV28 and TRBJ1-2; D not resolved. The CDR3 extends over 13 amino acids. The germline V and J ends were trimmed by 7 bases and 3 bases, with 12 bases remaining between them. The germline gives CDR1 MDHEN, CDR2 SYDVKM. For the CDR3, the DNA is TGTGCCAGCAAACCCGACGTTTACTATGGCTACACCTTC. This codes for CASKPDVYYGYTF.

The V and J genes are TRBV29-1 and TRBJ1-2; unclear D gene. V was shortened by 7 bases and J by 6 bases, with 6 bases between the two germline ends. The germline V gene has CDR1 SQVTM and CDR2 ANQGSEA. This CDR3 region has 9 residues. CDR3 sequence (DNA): TGCAGCGGTGAGGATGGCTACACCTTC. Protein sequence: CSGEDGYTF. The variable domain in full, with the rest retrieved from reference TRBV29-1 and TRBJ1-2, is SAVISQKPSRDICQRGTSLTIQCQVDSQVTMMFWYRQQPGQSLTLIATANQGSEATYESGFVIDKFPISRPNLTFSTLTVSNMSPEDSSIYLCSGEDGYTFGSGTRLTVV.

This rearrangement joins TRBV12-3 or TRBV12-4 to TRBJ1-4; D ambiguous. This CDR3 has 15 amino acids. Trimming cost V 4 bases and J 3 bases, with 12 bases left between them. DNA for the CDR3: TGTGCCAGCAGTTGGATGGCAGCTTCTAATGAAAAACTGTTTTTT. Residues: CASSWMAASNEKLFF.

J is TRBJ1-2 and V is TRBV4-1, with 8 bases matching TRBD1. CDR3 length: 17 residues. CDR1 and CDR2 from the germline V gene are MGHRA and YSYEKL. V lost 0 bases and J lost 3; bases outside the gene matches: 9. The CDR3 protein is CASSQDPDREFHYGYTF. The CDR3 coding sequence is TGCGCCAGCAGCCAAGATCCGGACAGGGAATTTCACTATGGCTACACCTTC.

The CDR3 sequence is CAISDEQGGETDTQYF. The CDR3 DNA reads as TGTGCCATCAGTGACGAACAGGGGGGGGAAACAGATACGCAGTATTTT. The genes are TRBV10-3 and TRBJ2-3; D is perhaps TRBD1 (8 bases). Germline CDR1 and CDR2: ENHRY and SYGVKD. The CDR3 is made up of 16 amino acids. V gave up 3 bases and J gave up 3 bases, with 16 bases separating them.

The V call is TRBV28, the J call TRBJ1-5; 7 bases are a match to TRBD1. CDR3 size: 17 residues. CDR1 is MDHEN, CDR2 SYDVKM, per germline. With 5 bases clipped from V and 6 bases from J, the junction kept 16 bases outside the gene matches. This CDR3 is CASSAPSRDSTIQPQHF. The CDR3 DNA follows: TGTGCCAGCAGTGCTCCTTCCCGGGACAGTACGATTCAGCCCCAGCATTTT.

CDR3 nucleotide sequence: TGCAGTGCTAGAGATCGGGACAGGGGGCATGAAAAACTGTTTTTT. Translation gives CSARDRDRGHEKLFF. This rearrangement joins TRBV20-1 to TRBJ1-4; the match to TRBD1 covers 12 bases. Germline V gives CDR1 DFQATT, CDR2 SNEGSKA (reference sequence). The CDR3 is 15 residues long. Trimming cost V 0 bases and J 6 bases; bases outside gene matches: 2.

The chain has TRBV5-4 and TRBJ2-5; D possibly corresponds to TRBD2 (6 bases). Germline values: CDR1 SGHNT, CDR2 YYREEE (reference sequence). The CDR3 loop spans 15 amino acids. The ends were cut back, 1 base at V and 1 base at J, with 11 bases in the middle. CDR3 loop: CASSLRRDPQETQYF. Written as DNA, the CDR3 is TGTGCCAGCAGCTTGCGGAGGGACCCCCAAGAGACCCAGTACTTC. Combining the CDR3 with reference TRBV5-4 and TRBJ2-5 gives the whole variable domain ETGVTQSPTHLIKTRGQQVTLRCSSQSGHNTVSWYQQALGQGPQFIFQYYREEENGRGNFPPRFSGLQFPNYSSELNVNALELDDSALYLCASSLRRDPQETQYFGPGTRLLVL.

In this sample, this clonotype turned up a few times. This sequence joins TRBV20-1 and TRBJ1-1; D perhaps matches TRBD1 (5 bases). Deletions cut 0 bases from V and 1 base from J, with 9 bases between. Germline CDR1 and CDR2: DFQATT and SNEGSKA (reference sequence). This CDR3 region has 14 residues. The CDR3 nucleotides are TGCAGTGCTAGAGATGGGGGGGAGAACACTGAAGCTTTCTTT. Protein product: CSARDGGENTEAFF.

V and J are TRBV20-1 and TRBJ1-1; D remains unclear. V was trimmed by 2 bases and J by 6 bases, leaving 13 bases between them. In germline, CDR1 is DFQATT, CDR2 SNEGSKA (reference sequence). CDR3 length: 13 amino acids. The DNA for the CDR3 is TGCAGTGCTAGACTGCCGGGATGGGCTGAAGCTTTCTTT. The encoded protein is CSARLPGWAEAFF.

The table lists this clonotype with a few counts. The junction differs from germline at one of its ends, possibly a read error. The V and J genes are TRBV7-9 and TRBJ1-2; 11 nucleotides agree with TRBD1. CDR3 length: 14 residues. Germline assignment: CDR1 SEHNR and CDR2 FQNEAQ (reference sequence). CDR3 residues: CASSAWDRGYDYTF. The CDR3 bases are TGTGCCAGCAGCGCGTGGGACAGGGGGTATGACTACACCTTC. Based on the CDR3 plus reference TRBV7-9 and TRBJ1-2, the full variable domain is DTGVSQNPRHKITKRGQNVTFRCDPISEHNRLYWYRQTLGQGPEFLTYFQNEAQLEKSRLLSDRFSAERPKGSFSTLEIQRTEQGDSAMYLCASSAWDRGYDYTFGSGTRLTVV.

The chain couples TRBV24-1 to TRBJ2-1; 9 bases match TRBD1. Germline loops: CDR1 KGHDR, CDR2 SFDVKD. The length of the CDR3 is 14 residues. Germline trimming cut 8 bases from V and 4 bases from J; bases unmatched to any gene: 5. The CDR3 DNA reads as TGTGCCACCAAGGGACAGGGAACTTACAATGAGCAGTTCTTC. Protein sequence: CATKGQGTYNEQFF.

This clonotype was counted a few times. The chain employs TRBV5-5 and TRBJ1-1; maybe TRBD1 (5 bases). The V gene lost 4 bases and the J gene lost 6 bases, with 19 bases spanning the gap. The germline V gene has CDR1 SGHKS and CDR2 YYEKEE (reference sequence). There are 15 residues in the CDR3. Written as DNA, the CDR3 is TGTGCCAGCAGCCCATCGAAGGAGAGGGGCCCTGAAGCTTTCTTT. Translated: CASSPSKERGPEAFF.

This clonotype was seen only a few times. The CDR3 coding sequence is TGTGCCAGCAGCTTATATCAGGGAACCCTCGCGGGCTACAATGAGCAGTTCTTC. Translated, it gives CASSLYQGTLAGYNEQFF. The chain combines TRBV7-3 with TRBJ2-1; D is possibly TRBD1 or TRBD2 (5 bases each). The germline CDR1 and CDR2 sequences are SGHTA and FQGTGA. This CDR3 has 18 amino acids. V was clipped by 2 bases and J by 3 bases, with 20 bases between them.

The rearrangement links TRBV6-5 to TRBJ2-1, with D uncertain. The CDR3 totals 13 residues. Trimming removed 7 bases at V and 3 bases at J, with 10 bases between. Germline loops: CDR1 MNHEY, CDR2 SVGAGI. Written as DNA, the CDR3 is TGTGCCAGCATGCCTTCCAACTACAATGAGCAGTTCTTC. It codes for CASMPSNYNEQFF.

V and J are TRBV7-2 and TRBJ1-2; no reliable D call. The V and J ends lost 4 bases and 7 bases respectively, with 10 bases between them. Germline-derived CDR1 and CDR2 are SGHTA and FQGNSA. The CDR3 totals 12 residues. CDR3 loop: CASSSPPPGYTF. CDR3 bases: TGTGCCAGCAGCTCACCCCCACCTGGCTACACCTTC.

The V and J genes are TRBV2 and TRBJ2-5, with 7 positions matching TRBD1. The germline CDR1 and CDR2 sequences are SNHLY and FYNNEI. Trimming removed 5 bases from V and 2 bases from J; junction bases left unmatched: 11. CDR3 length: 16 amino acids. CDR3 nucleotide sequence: TGTGCCAGCAGTTCCCCCAGGGGGTCCAATCAAGAGACCCAGTACTTC. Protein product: CASSSPRGSNQETQYF.

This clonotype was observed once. This CDR3 reads CASSSSGDSYEQYF. CDR3 DNA: TGTGCCAGCAGTTCCAGCGGGGACAGCTACGAGCAGTACTTC. The V call is TRBV6-5, the J call TRBJ2-7; D is possibly TRBD1 or TRBD2 (7 bases each). The germline V gene has CDR1 MNHEY and CDR2 SVGAGI. This CDR3 comprises 14 residues. V lost 4 bases, J lost 3 bases, and 13 bases lay in between.

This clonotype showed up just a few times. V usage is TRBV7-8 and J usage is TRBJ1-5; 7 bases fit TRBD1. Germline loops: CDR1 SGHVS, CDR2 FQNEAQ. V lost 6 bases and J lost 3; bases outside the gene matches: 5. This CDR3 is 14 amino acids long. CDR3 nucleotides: TGTGCCAGCAGTCTTCAGGGGGTCAATCAGCCCCAGCATTTT. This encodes CASSLQGVNQPQHF.

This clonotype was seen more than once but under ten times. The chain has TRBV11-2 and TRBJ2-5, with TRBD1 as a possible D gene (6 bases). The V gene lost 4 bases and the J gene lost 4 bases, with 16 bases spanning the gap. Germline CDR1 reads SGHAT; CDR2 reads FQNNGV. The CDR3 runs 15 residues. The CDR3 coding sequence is TGTGCCAGCAGCTCCGAGGGGGATCTGCGAGAGACCCAGTACTTC. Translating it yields CASSSEGDLRETQYF. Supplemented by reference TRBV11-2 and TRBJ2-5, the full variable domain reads EAGVAQSPRYKIIEKRQSVAFWCNPISGHATLYWYQQILGQGPKLLIQFQNNGVVDDSQLPKDRFSAERLKGVDSTLKIQPAKLEDSAVYLCASSSEGDLRETQYFGPGTRLLVL.

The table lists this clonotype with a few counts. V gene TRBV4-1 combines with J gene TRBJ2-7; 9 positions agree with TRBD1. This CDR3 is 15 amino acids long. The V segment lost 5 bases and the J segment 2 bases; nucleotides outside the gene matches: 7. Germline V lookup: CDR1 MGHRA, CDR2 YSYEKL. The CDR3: CASSTMTGGAYEQYV. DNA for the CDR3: TGCGCCAGCAGCACCATGACAGGGGGTGCCTACGAGCAGTACGTC.

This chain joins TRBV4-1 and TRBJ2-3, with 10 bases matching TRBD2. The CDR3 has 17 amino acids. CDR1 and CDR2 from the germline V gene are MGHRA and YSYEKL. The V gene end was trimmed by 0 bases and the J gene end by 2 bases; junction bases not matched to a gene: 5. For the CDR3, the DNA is TGCGCCAGCAGCCAAGATCCACTAGCGGGGACCACAGATACGCAGTATTTT. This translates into CASSQDPLAGTTDTQYF.

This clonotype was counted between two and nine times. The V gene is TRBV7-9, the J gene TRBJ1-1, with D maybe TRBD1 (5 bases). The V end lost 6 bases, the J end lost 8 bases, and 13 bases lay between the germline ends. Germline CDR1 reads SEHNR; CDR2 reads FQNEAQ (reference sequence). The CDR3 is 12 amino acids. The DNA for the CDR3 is TGTGCCAGCAGAACAGGTACCGCCGAAGCTTTCTTT. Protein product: CASRTGTAEAFF.

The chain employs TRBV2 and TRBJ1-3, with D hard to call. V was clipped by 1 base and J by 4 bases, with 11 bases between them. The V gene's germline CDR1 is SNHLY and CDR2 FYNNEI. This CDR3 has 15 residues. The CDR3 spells CASSEEVRIGNTIYF. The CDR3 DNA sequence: TGTGCCAGCAGTGAAGAGGTTCGAATAGGAAACACCATATATTTT.

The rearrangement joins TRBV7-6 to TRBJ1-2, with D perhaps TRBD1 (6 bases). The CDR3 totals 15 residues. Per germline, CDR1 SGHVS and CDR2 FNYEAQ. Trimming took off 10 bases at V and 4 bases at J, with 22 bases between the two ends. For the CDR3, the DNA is TGTGCCACCCTGGGGGGGCCCCAACTTCTCTATGGCTACACCTTC. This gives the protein CATLGGPQLLYGYTF.

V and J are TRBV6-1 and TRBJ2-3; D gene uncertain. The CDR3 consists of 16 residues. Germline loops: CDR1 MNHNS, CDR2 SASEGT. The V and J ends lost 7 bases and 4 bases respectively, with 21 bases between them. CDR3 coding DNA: TGTGCCAGCAACCTATTGGGGTCCTCGCCGGCAGATACGCAGTATTTT. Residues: CASNLLGSSPADTQYF.

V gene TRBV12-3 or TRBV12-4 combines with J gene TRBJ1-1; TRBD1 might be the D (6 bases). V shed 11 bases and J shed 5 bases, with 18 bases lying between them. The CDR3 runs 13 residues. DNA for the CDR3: TGTGCCGCCGAGGGGGGGCAGAGGACTGAAGCTTTCTTT. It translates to CAAEGGQRTEAFF.

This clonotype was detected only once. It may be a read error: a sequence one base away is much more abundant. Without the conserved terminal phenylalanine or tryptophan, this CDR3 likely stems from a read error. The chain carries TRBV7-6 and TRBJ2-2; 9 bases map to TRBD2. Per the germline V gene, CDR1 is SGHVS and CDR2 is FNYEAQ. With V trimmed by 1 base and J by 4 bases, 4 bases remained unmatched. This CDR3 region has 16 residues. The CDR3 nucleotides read TGTGCCAGCAGCTTAGAAGTAGCGGGGGTCACCGGGGAGCTGTTTCTT. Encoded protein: CASSLEVAGVTGELFL.

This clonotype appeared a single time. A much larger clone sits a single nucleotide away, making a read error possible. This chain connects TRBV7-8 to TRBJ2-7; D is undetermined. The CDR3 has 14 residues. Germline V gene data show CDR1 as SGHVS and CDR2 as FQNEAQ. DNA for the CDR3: TGTGTCAGCAGCCTACTATCCGTAGGTTACGAGCAGTACTTC. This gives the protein CVSSLLSVGYEQYF.

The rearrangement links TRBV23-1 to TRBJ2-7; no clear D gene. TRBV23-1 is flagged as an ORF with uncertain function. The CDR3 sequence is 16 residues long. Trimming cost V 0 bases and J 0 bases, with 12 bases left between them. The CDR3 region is CASSQSKAPSSYEQYV. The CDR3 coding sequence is TGCGCCAGCAGTCAATCAAAGGCCCCGAGCTCCTACGAGCAGTACGTC.